The 19 T cell receptor beta chains given below trace back to one sample, sequenced in a study of blood T cell repertoires in COVID-19. Only in-frame clones appear in the TCRdb table, and some are missing; sequencing was by immunoSEQ multiplex PCR. The data contain 140,000 to 150,000 clones, 80% of them singletons. Sequencing was performed on peripheral blood. All receptors come from a man aged 60 to 75 with active or convalescent COVID-19.

The gene calls are TRBV29-1 and TRBJ1-2; TRBD1 aligns across 7 bases. The CDR3 loop spans 12 amino acids. Germline V gives CDR1 SQVTM, CDR2 ANQGSEA. The trim removed 6 bases at V and 4 bases at J, leaving 5 bases unmatched. The CDR3 loop reads CSVIDRAYGYTF. The CDR3 nucleotides read TGCAGCGTGATTGACAGGGCCTATGGCTACACCTTC.

This clone was observed a handful of times. The V and J genes are TRBV28 and TRBJ2-6; 10 bases align to TRBD1. The CDR3 totals 18 residues. J gave up 2 bases and V 2 bases, and 6 bases lay outside the gene matches. The germline gives CDR1 MDHEN, CDR2 SYDVKM. The CDR3 reads CASSLGTGAATGANVLTF. CDR3 in DNA: TGTGCCAGCAGTTTAGGGACAGGGGCCGCGACTGGGGCCAACGTCCTGACTTTC.

The rearrangement links TRBV5-6 to TRBJ2-5, with D perhaps matching TRBD1 (5 bases). This CDR3 contains 13 residues. V gave up 5 bases and J gave up 4 bases, with 12 bases separating them. CDR1 SGHDT and CDR2 YYEEEE come from the germline V gene. Here the CDR3 DNA reads TGTGCCAGCAGGCGAAAGGGGTCAGAGACCCAGTACTTC. Translated: CASRRKGSETQYF.

The rearrangement uses TRBV7-3 and TRBJ2-1; TRBD2 matches at 8 bases. The CDR3 is 15 amino acids. Trimming cost V 4 bases and J 7 bases; bases outside gene matches: 9. Germline CDR1 reads SGHTA; CDR2 reads FQGTGA. In nucleotides, the CDR3 is TGTGCCAGCAGCTCATCCGGGACTAGGTCTAATGAGCAGTTCTTC. This translates into CASSSSGTRSNEQFF.

The chain recombines TRBV6-5 with TRBJ1-2; 7 bases agree with TRBD1. V shed 6 bases and J 4 bases; nucleotides not matched to a gene: 8. CDR3 size: 14 residues. CDR1 is MNHEY, CDR2 SVGAGI, per germline. This CDR3 is CASSETGYRYGYTF. The CDR3 nucleotides are TGTGCCAGCAGCGAGACAGGGTACCGCTATGGCTACACCTTC.

The chain is built from TRBV25-1 and TRBJ2-7; D possibly corresponds to TRBD2 (6 bases). Trimming pared 1 base from V and 6 bases from J, leaving 16 bases between. CDR1 and CDR2 (germline): MGHDK, SYGVNS. The CDR3 extends over 15 amino acids. CDR3 bases: TGTGCCAGCAGTGAATGGGGGGTCGAGGCCTTCGAGCAGTACTTC. Its protein product is CASSEWGVEAFEQYF.

This clone was observed a single time. The chain's CDR3 is CASSPAWGTGNTGELFF. The CDR3 region has the DNA TGTGCCAGCTCACCCGCCTGGGGGACAGGGAACACCGGGGAGCTGTTTTTT. The J gene is TRBJ2-2, the V gene TRBV18; 8 nucleotides match TRBD1. V dropped 3 bases and J dropped 1; count of bases not matched to a gene: 7. The germline V gene has CDR1 KGHSH and CDR2 LQKENI. This CDR3 has 17 residues.

V is TRBV7-2 and J is TRBJ2-3, with D possibly being TRBD1 (5 bases). The CDR3 is 13 residues long. Germline CDR1 reads SGHTA; CDR2 reads FQGNSA. Trimming shortened V by 5 bases and J by 10 bases, and 16 bases separated the two germline ends. The CDR3 DNA follows: TGTGCCAGCAGCCGTGAACAGGAGACTGCGCAGTATTTT. Residues: CASSREQETAQYF.

This sequence joins TRBV28 and TRBJ1-5, with D possibly matching TRBD1 (5 bases). Germline loops: CDR1 MDHEN, CDR2 SYDVKM. The CDR3 covers 14 residues. V lost 5 bases, J lost 6 bases, and 14 bases lay in between. DNA of the CDR3: TGTGCCAGCAGTACGGGGGACTGGCGTCAGCCCCAGCATTTT. It codes for CASSTGDWRQPQHF.

The V gene is TRBV10-3, the J gene TRBJ2-1; TRBD2 aligns across 8 bases. V trimming: 2 bases; J trimming: 7 bases; junction bases outside the gene matches: 10. CDR3 length: 16 residues. CDR1 and CDR2 from the germline V gene are ENHRY and SYGVKD. CDR3 region: CAISEPALGTRNEQFF. The CDR3 nucleotides are TGTGCCATCAGTGAGCCGGCTTTAGGGACTAGGAATGAGCAGTTCTTC.

This clone was observed a few times. This chain uses TRBV18 with TRBJ1-3; no firm D call. V was clipped by 6 bases and J by 0 bases, with 15 bases between them. The CDR3 runs to 16 residues. From germline, CDR1 is KGHSH and CDR2 LQKENI. The CDR3 region is CASSKEFQSSGNTIYF. CDR3 bases: TGTGCCAGCTCCAAGGAGTTTCAGAGCTCTGGAAACACCATATATTTT.

The count of this clone is one. The chain has TRBV7-9 and TRBJ2-5; TRBD1 is a possible D gene (7 bases). The germline V and J ends were trimmed by 4 bases and 5 bases, with 17 bases remaining between them. Germline V gene data show CDR1 as SEHNR and CDR2 as FQNEAQ (reference sequence). CDR3 length: 15 residues. CDR3: CASSSPQGGGETQYF. The CDR3 DNA is TGTGCCAGCAGCTCTCCTCAGGGGGGTGGTGAGACCCAGTACTTC.

The chain carries TRBV20-1 and TRBJ1-2; tentative D call: TRBD1 (6 bases). Germline CDR1 DFQATT, CDR2 SNEGSKA (reference sequence). The CDR3 is 14 residues long. V was clipped by 3 bases and J by 5 bases, with 16 bases between them. DNA for the CDR3: TGCAGTGCTAGTGGGGGGGGCGCGTATTATGGCTACACCTTC. Its translation: CSASGGGAYYGYTF.

The CDR3 region is CASPSVFVTDTQYF. The CDR3 DNA reads TGTGCCAGCCCCTCGGTCTTTGTCACAGATACGCAGTATTTT. The rearrangement joins TRBV6-5 to TRBJ2-3; D remains ambiguous. V lost 8 bases and J lost 2, with 14 bases in between. The CDR3 runs 14 residues. Germline loops: CDR1 MNHEY, CDR2 SVGAGI.

This chain joins TRBV30 and TRBJ2-1, with D unclear. This CDR3 has 13 amino acids. Germline CDR1 GTSNPN, CDR2 SVGIG (reference sequence). Trimming took 8 bases from V and 2 from J, leaving 13 bases between them. The CDR3 sequence: CAADTVTYNEQFF. CDR3 coding DNA: TGTGCCGCCGATACGGTAACCTACAATGAGCAGTTCTTC.

The V and J genes are TRBV5-4 and TRBJ2-1, with D maybe TRBD2 (6 bases). Trimming cost V 4 bases and J 4 bases, with 18 bases left between them. Germline V lookup: CDR1 SGHNT, CDR2 YYREEE (reference sequence). The CDR3 covers 16 residues. As DNA, the CDR3 is TGTGCCAGCAGCCCCCCCCCAGCGGGCGCGTACAATGAGCAGTTCTTC. Translated: CASSPPPAGAYNEQFF.

The chain couples TRBV6-5 to TRBJ1-6; 8 bases agree with TRBD1. This CDR3 region has 15 residues. The V and J ends lost 2 bases and 7 bases, in that order; junction bases with no gene match: 4. Germline V gives CDR1 MNHEY, CDR2 SVGAGI. The CDR3 here is CASSYAGGVNSPLHF. The CDR3 DNA reads as TGTGCCAGCAGTTACGCAGGGGGCGTGAATTCACCCCTCCACTTT.

V and J are TRBV28 and TRBJ1-1; 7 nucleotides align to TRBD1. CDR1 and CDR2 from the germline V gene are MDHEN and SYDVKM. Trimming removed 3 bases from V and 5 bases from J; junction bases left unmatched: 12. This CDR3 comprises 16 residues. For the CDR3, the DNA is TGTGCCAGCAGTTTTGCTGGGGACAGAGGGGGAACTGAAGCTTTCTTT. Its translation: CASSFAGDRGGTEAFF.

V usage is TRBV4-1 and J usage is TRBJ2-5; TRBD2 agrees at 7 bases. The CDR3 loop spans 15 amino acids. J was trimmed by 5 bases and V by 4 bases; bases with no gene match: 10. Germline-derived CDR1 and CDR2 are MGHRA and YSYEKL. Here the CDR3 reads CASSRGGGDVETQYF. The CDR3 DNA reads as TGCGCCAGCAGCCGTGGGGGAGGGGATGTGGAGACCCAGTACTTC.